The clone carrying this T cell receptor beta chain showed up many times. The antigen is undetermined. These data belong to a study of blood T cells in healthy people across ages. A J-beta primer mix and a sample-barcoded 5' primer were used in a second PCR of roughly 7 to 12 cycles. Each CDR3 protein gets one entry after TCRdb re-called the 5' RACE reads with MiXCR. The table has approximately 730,000 distinct CDR3 sequences, roughly 47% seen once. With 1 base removed from V and 4 bases from J, the gap between germline ends came to 21 bases. The length of the CDR3 is 18 residues. CDR1 and CDR2 (germline): MGHRA, YSYEKL. Study results and limitations: Any changes in expanded clonotypes were possibly confounded, as donor CMV status remained unknown.

The source of this sequence is a woman aged 60-75 years in good health. Source material: blood. The chain combines TRBV4-1 with TRBJ2-3; unclear D gene. The CDR3 loop reads CASSQVMGEPTRADTQYF. CDR3 nucleotides: TGCGCCAGCAGCCAAGTAATGGGCGAGCCTACACGGGCAGATACGCAGTATTTT.